These 21 T cell receptor beta chains came from one sample sequenced in a study of T cell clonotyping in hematopoietic cell transplantation. The time point is: recipient sample about 28 days before transplant, after cytoreduction. The data were produced by immunoSEQ multiplex PCR, yet TCRdb's version contains in-frame clones alone and is incomplete. This table holds roughly 16,000 clones, just over 90% found once. The specimen comprised peripheral blood mononuclear cells, sampled before stem cell transplant. The receptors were sampled from a man aged 18-30 years with biphenotypic leukemia. Some clones in this sample may be carry-over from other donors' samples.

The chain is built from TRBV7-7 and TRBJ2-2; D ambiguous. V was pared by 5 bases and J by 1 base, with 11 bases between. Looked up from germline, CDR1 is SSHAT and CDR2 is FNYEAQ (reference sequence). This CDR3 has 15 residues. The CDR3 loop is CASSPRTGNTGELFF. As DNA, the CDR3 is TGTGCCAGCAGCCCCCGGACGGGGAACACCGGGGAGCTGTTTTTT.

This chain links TRBV6-6 with TRBJ1-3; D not certain. The V and J ends lost 6 bases and 0 bases respectively, with 9 bases between them. The CDR3 loop spans 14 amino acids. Looked up from germline, CDR1 is MNHNY and CDR2 is SVGAGI (reference sequence). In DNA, the CDR3 is TGTGCCAGCAGCACGGGAAGCTCTGGAAACACCATATATTTT. Translated: CASSTGSSGNTIYF.

The genes are TRBV5-6 and TRBJ2-7; tentatively, D is TRBD2 (6 bases). V was cut by 2 bases and J by 2 bases, with 11 bases left in between. Germline values: CDR1 SGHDT, CDR2 YYEEEE. The length of the CDR3 is 14 residues. The CDR3, as DNA: TGTGCCAGCAGCTTACGAATAGCGGCCTACGAGCAGTACTTC. Its protein product is CASSLRIAAYEQYF.

This chain links TRBV14 with TRBJ1-2, with unresolved D. Germline CDR1 and CDR2: SGHDN and FVKESK. This CDR3 has 13 residues. Trimming cost V 1 base and J 3 bases, with 6 bases left between them. The CDR3 loop reads CASSQGYDYGYTF. The CDR3 DNA reads TGTGCCAGCAGCCAAGGGTATGACTATGGCTACACCTTC.

The rearrangement links TRBV6-5 to TRBJ2-3; D ambiguous. The CDR3 spans 13 residues. The germline V gene has CDR1 MNHEY and CDR2 SVGAGI. The V end was cut by 3 bases, the J end by 1 base, with 5 bases between. In nucleotides, the CDR3 is TGTGCCAGCAGTTATGTTGGCACAGATACGCAGTATTTT. It encodes CASSYVGTDTQYF.

CDR3 residues: CASKLGYRDRSYEQYF. As DNA, the CDR3 is TGTGCCAGCAAACTGGGGTACCGGGACAGATCCTACGAGCAGTACTTC. The chain has TRBV11-3 and TRBJ2-7, with 7 bases lining up with TRBD1. Germline CDR1 SGHNT, CDR2 YENEEA. The CDR3 is 16 residues long. V was clipped by 7 bases and J by 1 base; unmatched bases: 13.

The rearrangement links TRBV10-3 to TRBJ2-7; D call uncertain. Trimming removed 0 bases at V and 7 bases at J, with 10 bases between. This CDR3 contains 13 residues. Germline CDR1 reads ENHRY; CDR2 reads SYGVKD. The CDR3 nucleotides are TGTGCCATCAGTGAGTCGAGTTCTGAGGAGCAGTACTTC. Residues: CAISESSSEEQYF.

The chain combines TRBV7-2 with TRBJ1-2; D is ambiguous. CDR3 size: 13 residues. With 1 base removed from V and 5 bases from J, the gap between germline ends came to 8 bases. The V gene's germline CDR1 is SGHTA and CDR2 FQGNSA. As DNA, the CDR3 is TGTGCCAGCAGCTTAGAAAGACAATATGGCTACACCTTC. Residues: CASSLERQYGYTF.

This chain connects TRBV6-5 to TRBJ2-3; TRBD2 might be the D (6 bases). The CDR3 totals 13 residues. Germline-derived CDR1 and CDR2 are MNHEY and SVGAGI. V lost 8 bases and J lost 1, with 10 bases in between. CDR3: CASRAGRTDTQYF. The CDR3 DNA sequence: TGTGCCAGCCGCGCGGGGCGCACAGATACGCAGTATTTT.

This rearrangement joins TRBV7-8 to TRBJ2-1; D perhaps matches TRBD2 (5 bases). V was trimmed by 2 bases and J by 2 bases, leaving 10 bases between them. The CDR3 is 15 residues long. Germline lookup yields CDR1 SGHVS and CDR2 FQNEAQ. CDR3 DNA sequence: TGTGCCAGCAGCTTACGGTGGGAGACCTACAATGAGCAGTTCTTC. It translates to CASSLRWETYNEQFF.

The chain is built from TRBV29-1 and TRBJ1-1, with a possible D match to TRBD1 (5 bases). Germline CDR1 is SQVTM and CDR2 is ANQGSEA. This CDR3 is built from 12 residues. With 3 bases removed from V and 8 bases from J, the gap between germline ends came to 13 bases. The CDR3 is CSVERRVLEAFF. DNA for the CDR3: TGCAGCGTTGAGCGCAGGGTATTAGAAGCTTTCTTT.

This chain links TRBV10-3 with TRBJ1-1; D remains ambiguous. CDR3 length equals 10 residues. CDR1 is ENHRY and CDR2 is SYGVKD in the germline V gene. V lost 10 bases and J lost 6, with 9 bases in between. The CDR3 spells CARPRAEAFF. The CDR3 region has the DNA TGTGCCAGACCGAGGGCTGAAGCTTTCTTT.

This chain links TRBV7-2 with TRBJ1-2, with TRBD1 as a possible D gene (5 bases). Germline CDR1 reads SGHTA; CDR2 reads FQGNSA. Trimming removed 3 bases from V and 8 bases from J, with 10 bases in between. The CDR3 runs to 12 residues. The CDR3 here is CASSLGGGGYTF. The CDR3 region has the DNA TGTGCCAGCAGCTTGGGGGGAGGAGGCTACACCTTC.

This sequence joins TRBV6-5 and TRBJ1-6; 9 positions agree with TRBD1. CDR1 is MNHEY, CDR2 SVGAGI, per germline. CDR3 length equals 15 residues. J was trimmed by 9 bases and V by 0 bases; bases with no gene match: 3. In DNA form, the CDR3 reads TGTGCCAGCAGTTACTCAACAGGGGGCGGTTCACCCCTCCACTTT. It yields the protein CASSYSTGGGSPLHF.

J is TRBJ1-6 and V is TRBV5-6, with a weak D call TRBD1 (5 bases). Germline V CDR1 and CDR2: SGHDT, YYEEEE. CDR3 length equals 14 residues. The V end was cut by 2 bases, the J end by 11 bases, with 14 bases between. The CDR3 DNA follows: TGTGCCAGCAGCTTCGGACGGTCGGGGGCACCCCTCCACTTT. This gives the protein CASSFGRSGAPLHF. The full variable domain, rest sourced from reference TRBV5-6 and TRBJ1-6, is DAGVTQSPTHLIKTRGQQVTLRCSPKSGHDTVSWYQQALGQGPQFIFQYYEEEERQRGNFPDRFSGHQFPNYSSELNVNALLLGDSALYLCASSFGRSGAPLHFGNGTRLTVT.

This chain connects TRBV4-1 to TRBJ1-4; D is perhaps TRBD1 (5 bases). Per the germline V gene, CDR1 is MGHRA and CDR2 is YSYEKL. The CDR3 extends over 18 amino acids. Trimming pared 2 bases from V and 6 bases from J, leaving 22 bases between. Here the CDR3 reads CASSQTWARKGQDEKLFF. DNA of the CDR3: TGCGCCAGCAGCCAAACTTGGGCCCGCAAGGGGCAAGATGAAAAACTGTTTTTT.

The CDR3 loop is CASSPSGFSIYEQYF. In nucleotides, the CDR3 is TGCGCCAGCAGCCCATCTGGGTTTAGCATATACGAGCAGTACTTC. The rearrangement links TRBV4-3 to TRBJ2-7; no clear D gene. V was trimmed by 4 bases and J by 4 bases, leaving 17 bases between them. Germline loops: CDR1 LGHNA, CDR2 YSLEER. This CDR3 has 15 amino acids.

This chain uses TRBV4-3 with TRBJ2-5; 7 bases match TRBD2. V was clipped by 4 bases and J by 4 bases; unmatched bases: 18. The CDR3 is 18 amino acids. The germline V gene has CDR1 LGHNA and CDR2 YSLEER. The CDR3 reads CASSPDVRDYVIRETQYF. The CDR3 bases are TGCGCCAGCAGCCCCGATGTCCGGGACTACGTAATCCGAGAGACCCAGTACTTC.

This chain connects TRBV6-5 to TRBJ2-5; 9 nucleotides align to TRBD2. The germline V gene encodes CDR1 MNHEY and CDR2 SVGAGI. V lost 8 bases, J lost 0 bases, and 4 bases stayed unmatched. The CDR3 has 14 amino acids. The CDR3 nucleotides read TGTGCCAGCTGGAGCGGGGGGCACCAAGAGACCCAGTACTTC. Amino acids: CASWSGGHQETQYF.

The rearrangement links TRBV5-1 to TRBJ2-3; TRBD1 matches 9 bases. Germline CDR1 reads SGHRS; CDR2 reads YFSETQ. The CDR3 has 19 residues. With V trimmed by 4 bases and J by 1 base, 16 bases remained unmatched. In nucleotides, the CDR3 is TGCGCCAGCAGCCCGCGGGACAGGGTTGGCTTTTTCGGCACAGATACGCAGTATTTT. Protein: CASSPRDRVGFFGTDTQYF.

This clone was picked up one time. The chain couples TRBV5-1 to TRBJ2-3, with D perhaps matching TRBD2 (5 bases). The CDR3 covers 15 residues. V was cut by 0 bases and J by 1 base, with 9 bases left in between. CDR1 and CDR2 (germline): SGHRS, YFSETQ. CDR3 loop: CASSLDGGRTDTQYF. The CDR3 nucleotides are TGCGCCAGCAGCTTGGATGGCGGGCGCACAGATACGCAGTATTTT.